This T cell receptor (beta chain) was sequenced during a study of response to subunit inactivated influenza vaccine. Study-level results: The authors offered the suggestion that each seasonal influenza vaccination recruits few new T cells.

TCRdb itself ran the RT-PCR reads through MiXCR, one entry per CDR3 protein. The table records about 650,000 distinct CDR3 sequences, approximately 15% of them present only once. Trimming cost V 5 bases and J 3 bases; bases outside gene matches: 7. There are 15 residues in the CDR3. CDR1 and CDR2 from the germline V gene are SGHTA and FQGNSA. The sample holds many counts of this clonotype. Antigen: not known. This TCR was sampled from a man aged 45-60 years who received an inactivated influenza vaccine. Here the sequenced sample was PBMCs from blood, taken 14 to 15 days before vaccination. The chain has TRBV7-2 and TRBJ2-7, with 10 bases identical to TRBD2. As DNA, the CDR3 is TGTGCCAGCAGCAAAGGACTAGCGGAACTCTACGAGCAGTACTTC. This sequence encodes CASSKGLAELYEQYF.